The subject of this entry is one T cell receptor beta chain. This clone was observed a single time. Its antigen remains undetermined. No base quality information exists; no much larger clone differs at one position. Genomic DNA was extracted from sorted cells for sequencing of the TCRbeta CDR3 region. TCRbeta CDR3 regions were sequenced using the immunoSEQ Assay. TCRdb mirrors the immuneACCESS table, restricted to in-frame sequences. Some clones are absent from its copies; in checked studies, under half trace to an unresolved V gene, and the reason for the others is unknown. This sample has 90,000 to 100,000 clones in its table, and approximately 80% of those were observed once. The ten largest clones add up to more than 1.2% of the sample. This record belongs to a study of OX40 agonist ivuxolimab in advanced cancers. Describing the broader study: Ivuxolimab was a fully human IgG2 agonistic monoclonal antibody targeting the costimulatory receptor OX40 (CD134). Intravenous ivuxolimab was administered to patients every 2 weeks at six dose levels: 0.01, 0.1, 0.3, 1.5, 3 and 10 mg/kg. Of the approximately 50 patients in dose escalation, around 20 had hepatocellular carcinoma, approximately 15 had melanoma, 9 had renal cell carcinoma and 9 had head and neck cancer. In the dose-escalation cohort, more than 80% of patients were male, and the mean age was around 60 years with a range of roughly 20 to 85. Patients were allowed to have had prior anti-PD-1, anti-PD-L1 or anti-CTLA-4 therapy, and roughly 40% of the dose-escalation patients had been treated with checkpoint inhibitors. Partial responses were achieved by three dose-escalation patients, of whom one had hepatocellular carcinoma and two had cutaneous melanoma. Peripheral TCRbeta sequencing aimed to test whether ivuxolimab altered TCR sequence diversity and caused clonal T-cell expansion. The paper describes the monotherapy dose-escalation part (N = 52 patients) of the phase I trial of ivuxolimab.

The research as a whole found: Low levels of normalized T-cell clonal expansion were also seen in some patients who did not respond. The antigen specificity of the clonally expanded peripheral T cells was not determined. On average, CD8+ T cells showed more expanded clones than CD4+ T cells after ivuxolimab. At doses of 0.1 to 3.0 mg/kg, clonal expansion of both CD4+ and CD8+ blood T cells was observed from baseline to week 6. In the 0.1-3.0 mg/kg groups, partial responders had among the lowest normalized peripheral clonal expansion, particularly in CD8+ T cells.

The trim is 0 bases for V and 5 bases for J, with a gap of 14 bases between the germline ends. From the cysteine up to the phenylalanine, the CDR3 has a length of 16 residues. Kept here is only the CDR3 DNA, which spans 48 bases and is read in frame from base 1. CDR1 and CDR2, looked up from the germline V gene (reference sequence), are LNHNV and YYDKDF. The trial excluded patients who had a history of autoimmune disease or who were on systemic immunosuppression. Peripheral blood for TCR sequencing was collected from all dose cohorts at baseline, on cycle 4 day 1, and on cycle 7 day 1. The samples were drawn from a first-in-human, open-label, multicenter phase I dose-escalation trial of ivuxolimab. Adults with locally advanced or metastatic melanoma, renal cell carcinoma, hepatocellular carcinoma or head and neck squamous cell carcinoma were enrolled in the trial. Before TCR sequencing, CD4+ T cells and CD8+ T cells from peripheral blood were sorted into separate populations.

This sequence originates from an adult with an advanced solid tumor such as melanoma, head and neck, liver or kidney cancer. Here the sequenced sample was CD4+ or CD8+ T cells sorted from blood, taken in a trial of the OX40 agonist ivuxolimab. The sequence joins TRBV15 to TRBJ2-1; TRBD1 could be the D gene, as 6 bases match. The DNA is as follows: TGTGCCACCAGCAGAGACCTAGACAGGTCCAACAATGAGCAGTTCTTC. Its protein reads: CATSRDLDRSNNEQFF.